The 5 T cell receptor beta chains given below trace back to one sample, sequenced in a study of blood T cell repertoires in COVID-19. This table comes from immunoSEQ multiplex PCR, and its TCRdb copy is limited to in-frame clones, with some not included. The table has approximately 100,000 clones, roughly 80% seen once. Source material: peripheral blood. Receptor source: a woman older than 75 with active or convalescent COVID-19.

This clone was picked up a small number of times. The sample has other DNA sequences that encode this CDR3 too. V usage is TRBV7-3 and J usage is TRBJ2-5; D remains ambiguous. The CDR3 runs 12 residues. Trimming stripped 2 bases from V and 5 bases from J, with 6 bases between. The germline CDR1 and CDR2 sequences are SGHTA and FQGTGA. The CDR3 coding sequence is TGTGCCAGCAGCTTAGTCGGGGAGACCCAGTACTTC. It specifies CASSLVGETQYF.

CDR3 sequence (DNA): TGTGCCAGCAGCCCCCAGACACAAAATATACTCACTGAAGCTTTCTTT. This codes for CASSPQTQNILTEAFF. This sequence joins TRBV4-2 and TRBJ1-1; D ambiguous. CDR1 LGHNA and CDR2 YNFKEQ come from the germline V gene. The CDR3 is made up of 16 amino acids. V lost 4 bases to trimming and J lost 4 bases, with 19 bases between them.

The J gene is TRBJ1-1, the V gene TRBV19; the D is unclear. This CDR3 spans 11 amino acids. V lost 3 bases, J lost 8 bases, and 7 bases lay in between. Germline values: CDR1 LNHDA, CDR2 SQIVND (reference sequence). CDR3 bases: TGTGCCAGTAGTATCGGTTCGGAAGCTTTCTTT. It specifies CASSIGSEAFF.

This clone was counted only a few times. The chain uses TRBV9 and TRBJ2-1; 9 bases match TRBD1. The V gene end was trimmed by 2 bases and the J gene end by 7 bases; junction bases not matched to a gene: 4. This CDR3 region has 14 residues. Germline CDR1 SGDLS, CDR2 YYNGEE. CDR3 sequence (DNA): TGTGCCAGCAGCGTGGGGACAGGGTTTAATGAGCAGTTCTTC. Amino acid sequence: CASSVGTGFNEQFF.

The chain joins TRBV5-1 to TRBJ2-6; no definite D call. Trimming cost V 3 bases and J 0 bases, with 7 bases left between them. Germline CDR1 and CDR2: SGHRS and YFSETQ. The CDR3 sequence is 15 residues long. The CDR3 protein is CASSSPGSGANVLTF. CDR3 DNA: TGCGCCAGCAGCTCCCCAGGCTCTGGGGCCAACGTCCTGACTTTC.